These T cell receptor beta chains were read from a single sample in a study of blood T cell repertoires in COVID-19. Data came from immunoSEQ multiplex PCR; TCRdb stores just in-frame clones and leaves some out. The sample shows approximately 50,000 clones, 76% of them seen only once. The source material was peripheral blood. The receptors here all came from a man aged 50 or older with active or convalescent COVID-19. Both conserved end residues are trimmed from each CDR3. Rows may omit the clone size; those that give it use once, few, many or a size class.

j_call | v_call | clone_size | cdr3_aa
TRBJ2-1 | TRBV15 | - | ATSRGASGGLFYNEQF
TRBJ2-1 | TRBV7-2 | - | ASSQASGFGEQF
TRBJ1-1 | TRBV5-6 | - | ASRRQGGGEAF
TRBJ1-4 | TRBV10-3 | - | AIRAGQGSEKLF
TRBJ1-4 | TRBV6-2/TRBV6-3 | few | ASSFRQTGNEKLF
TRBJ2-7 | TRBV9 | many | ASSSRQTDLTYEQY
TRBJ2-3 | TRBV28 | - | ASSSERESTDTQY
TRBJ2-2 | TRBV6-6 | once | ASSSGLAGGLGELF
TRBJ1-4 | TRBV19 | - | ASSTGGEKLF
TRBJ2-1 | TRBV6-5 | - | ASTGGGTPYNEQF
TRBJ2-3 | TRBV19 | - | ASNAGGTSTDTQY
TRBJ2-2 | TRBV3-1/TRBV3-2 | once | ASSQTPGLAGAPNTGELF
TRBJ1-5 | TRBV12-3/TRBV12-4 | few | ASSLQGLEPQH
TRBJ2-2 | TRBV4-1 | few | ASSQVEDRGDGELF
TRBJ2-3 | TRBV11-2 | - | ASSLDVRSSTDTQY
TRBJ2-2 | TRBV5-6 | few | ASSFGLADFVTGELF
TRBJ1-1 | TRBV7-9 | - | ASSLGEGSAF
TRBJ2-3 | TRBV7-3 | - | ASSPNRGLSTDTQY
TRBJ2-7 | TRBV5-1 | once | ASSLGGLTPSYEQY
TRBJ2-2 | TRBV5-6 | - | ASSPGTGSVSGELF
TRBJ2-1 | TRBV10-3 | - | AIGQKAGGTYNEQF
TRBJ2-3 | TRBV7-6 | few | ASSFGLAGGGGPDTQY
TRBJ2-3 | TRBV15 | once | ATSRFSGGTDTQY
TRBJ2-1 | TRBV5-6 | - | ASSPGTAYHNEQF
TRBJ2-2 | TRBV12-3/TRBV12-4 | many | ASITDTGELF
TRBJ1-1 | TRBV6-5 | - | ATGVIGATEAF
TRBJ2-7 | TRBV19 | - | ASSLSETLGAYEQY
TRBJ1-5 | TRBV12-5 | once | ASGLSLDRDSNQPQH
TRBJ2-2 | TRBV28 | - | ASSFSRGRLTGELF
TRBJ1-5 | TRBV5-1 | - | ASSLDPAGDQPQH
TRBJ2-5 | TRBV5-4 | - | ASSLAAGRGWETQY
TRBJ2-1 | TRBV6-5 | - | ASSYIGSGNNEQF
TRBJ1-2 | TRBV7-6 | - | ASSHGQGEGYT
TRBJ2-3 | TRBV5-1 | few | ASSLVSGGGNTQY
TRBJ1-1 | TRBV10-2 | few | ASSQQGATTEAF
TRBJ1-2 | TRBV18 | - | ASSSEVRVKGYT
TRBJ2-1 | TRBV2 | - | ASSEADGRGGLNEQF
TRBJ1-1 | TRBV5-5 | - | ASSLTVLGTEAF
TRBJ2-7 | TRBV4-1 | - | ASSASQGRGYEQY
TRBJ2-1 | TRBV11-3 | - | ASSLGLAEASKQF
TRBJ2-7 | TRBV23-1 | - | ASSQSPLYRPYEQY
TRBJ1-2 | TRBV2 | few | ASSAVLGYT
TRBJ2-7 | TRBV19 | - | ASARTGGDYEQY
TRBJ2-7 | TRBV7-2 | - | ASSFGEGGEQY
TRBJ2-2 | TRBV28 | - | ASSGGGTGELF
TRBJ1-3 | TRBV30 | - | AWTHGGTGNTIY
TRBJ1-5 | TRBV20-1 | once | SASRQNSNQPQH
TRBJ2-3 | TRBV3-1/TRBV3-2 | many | ASSQEWGGSTDTQY
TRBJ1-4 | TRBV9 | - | ASSLGGRRSNEKLF
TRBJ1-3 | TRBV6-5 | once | ASSPTGTGNTIY
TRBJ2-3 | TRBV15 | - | ATSRDRSSGTDTQY
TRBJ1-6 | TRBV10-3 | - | GIRGQANSPLH
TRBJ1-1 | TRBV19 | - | ASERQMNTEAF
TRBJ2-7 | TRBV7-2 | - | ASSSFYEQY
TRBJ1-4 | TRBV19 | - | ASSISNVGGNEKLF
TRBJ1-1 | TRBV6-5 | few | ASSYGQRGEAF
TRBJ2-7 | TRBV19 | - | ASSPTGSLSEQY
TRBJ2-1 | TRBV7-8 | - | ASSQPTSGRRDNEQF
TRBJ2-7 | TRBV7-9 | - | ARIHKGEKYEQY
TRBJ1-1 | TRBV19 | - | ASSIGTATEAF